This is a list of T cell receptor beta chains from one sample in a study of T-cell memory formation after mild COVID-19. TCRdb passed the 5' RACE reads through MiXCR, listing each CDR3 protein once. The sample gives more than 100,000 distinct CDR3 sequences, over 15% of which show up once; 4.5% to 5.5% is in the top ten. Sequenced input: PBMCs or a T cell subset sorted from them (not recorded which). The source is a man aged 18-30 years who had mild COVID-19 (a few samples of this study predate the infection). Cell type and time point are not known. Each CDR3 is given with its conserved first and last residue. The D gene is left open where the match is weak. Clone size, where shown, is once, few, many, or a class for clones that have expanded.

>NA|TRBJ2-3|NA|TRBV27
CASKTEGDTQYF
TGTGCCAGCAAAACGGAGGGAGATACGCAGTATTTT
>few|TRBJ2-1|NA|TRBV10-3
CAIRDGVSYNEQFF
TGTGCCATCAGAGACGGGGTATCCTACAATGAGCAGTTCTTC
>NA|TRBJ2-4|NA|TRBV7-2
CASSLAKGNGAKNIQYF
TGTGCCAGCAGCTTAGCGAAGGGAAACGGAGCCAAAAACATTCAGTACTTC
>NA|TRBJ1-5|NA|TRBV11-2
CASSYDWGGPQHF
TGTGCCAGCAGCTACGACTGGGGGGGGCCCCAGCATTTT
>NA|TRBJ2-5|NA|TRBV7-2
CASSLNSGAPIRTQYF
TGTGCCAGCAGCTTAAACTCCGGGGCCCCAATCCGGACCCAGTACTTC
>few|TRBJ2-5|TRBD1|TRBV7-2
CASSLRTGRETQYF
TGTGCCAGCAGCCTAAGGACAGGGAGAGAGACCCAGTACTTC
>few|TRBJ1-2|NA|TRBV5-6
CASSFEGGIYGYTF
TGTGCCAGCAGCTTCGAAGGGGGGATCTATGGCTACACCTTC
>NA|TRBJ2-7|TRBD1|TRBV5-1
CASSLEDRGYEQYF
TGCGCCAGCAGCTTGGAGGACAGGGGATACGAGCAGTACTTC
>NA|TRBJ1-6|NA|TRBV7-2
CASSLDSGGSNSPLHF
TGTGCCAGCAGCTTAGATTCGGGGGGTAGTAATTCACCCCTCCACTTT
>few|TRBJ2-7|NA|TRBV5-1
CASSVGGEAYEQYF
TGCGCCAGCAGCGTGGGCGGGGAGGCCTACGAGCAGTACTTC
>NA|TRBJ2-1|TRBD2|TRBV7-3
CASSPAGLAGAHEQFF
TGTGCCAGCAGCCCCGCAGGGTTAGCGGGGGCCCATGAGCAGTTCTTC
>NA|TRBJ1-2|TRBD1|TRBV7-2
CASSLTGTNGYTF
TGTGCCAGCAGCTTGACAGGGACGAATGGCTACACCTTC
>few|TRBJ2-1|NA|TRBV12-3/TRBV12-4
CASVLGRRGYNEQFF
TGTGCCAGCGTCCTCGGTCGGCGGGGCTACAATGAGCAGTTCTTC
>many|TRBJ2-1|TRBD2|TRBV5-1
CASSPGLAGGNEQFF
TGCGCCAGCAGCCCGGGACTAGCGGGGGGGAATGAGCAGTTCTTC
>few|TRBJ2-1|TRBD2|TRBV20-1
CSALGLAGSNEQFF
TGCAGTGCCTTAGGGCTAGCGGGATCAAATGAGCAGTTCTTC
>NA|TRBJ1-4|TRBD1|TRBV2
CAASYGTVTNEKLFF
TGTGCCGCATCATACGGGACAGTGACTAATGAAAAACTGTTTTTT
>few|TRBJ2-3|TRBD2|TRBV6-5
CASSPVYAGGSTSTDTQYF
TGTGCCAGCAGCCCGGTTTATGCGGGGGGATCCACTAGCACAGATACGCAGTATTTT